This T cell receptor (beta chain) came from a study of CD8+ T cells in alopecia areata. Treatment here: oral pan-JAK inhibitor, 5-10 mg twice daily. It was cDNA, reverse transcribed from extracted RNA, that served as the sequencing template. Data came from immunoSEQ multiplex PCR; TCRdb stores just in-frame clones and leaves some out. The sample holds fewer than 250,000 clones; approximately 61% are singletons and the top ten take just over 1%. This CDR3 contains 13 residues. Germline V gene data show CDR1 as SGHNT and CDR2 as YENEEA. With 5 bases removed from V and 1 base from J, the gap between germline ends came to 7 bases.

The chain employs TRBV11-3 and TRBJ2-3; D is unclear. The TCR sequence derives from a human donor with alopecia areata. Sequenced here: CD4+ T cells sorted from blood, sampled at week 24, from a patient treated with tofacitinib. CDR3 sequence (DNA): TGTGCCAGCAGCAGGCAGGGCACAGATACGCAGTATTTT. It is translated as CASSRQGTDTQYF.